A selection of T cell receptor beta chains follows, all from one sample in a study of blood T cell repertoires in COVID-19. The method was immunoSEQ multiplex PCR; TCRdb's version includes in-frame clones alone and lacks a portion of them. The table has hundreds of thousands of clones, over 80% seen once. The sequencing input was peripheral blood. These receptors originate from a woman aged 30 to 39 with COVID-19, enrolled during active disease. The CDR3 runs from the conserved cysteine through the conserved F or W. The order of the fields is D gene, clone size, J gene, V gene, CDR3 protein, CDR3 DNA. The D gene is left open where the match is weak. Some rows mark clone size as missing; the rest say once, few, many or name a class of expanded clone.

TRBD1,.,TRBJ1-1,TRBV19,CASEAGGGEAFF,TGTGCCAGTGAAGCAGGGGGCGGCGAAGCTTTCTTT
TRBD2,.,TRBJ2-5,TRBV2,CASSGGEWAQYF,TGTGCCAGCAGCGGGGGGGAGTGGGCCCAGTACTTC
.,.,TRBJ2-2,TRBV6-5,CASNPTTKTGELFF,TGTGCCAGCAACCCGACGACAAAGACCGGGGAGCTGTTTTTT
TRBD2,.,TRBJ2-5,TRBV18,CASSPRGGETQYF,TGTGCCAGCTCACCACGGGGGGGAGAGACCCAGTACTTC
TRBD2,.,TRBJ2-5,TRBV6-6,CASSSPQREGQETQYF,TGTGCCAGCAGTTCACCACAGCGGGAGGGCCAAGAGACCCAGTACTTC
TRBD2,.,TRBJ2-3,TRBV7-2,CASQLAGGSDTQYF,TGTGCCAGCCAACTAGCGGGAGGTTCAGATACGCAGTATTTT
.,.,TRBJ2-3,TRBV6-5,CASSYRGLSTDTQYF,TGTGCCAGCAGTTACAGGGGCCTAAGCACAGATACGCAGTATTTT
TRBD1,.,TRBJ1-2,TRBV6-5,CASRVQGEPYGYTF,TGTGCCAGCAGAGTACAGGGGGAACCCTATGGCTACACCTTC
.,.,TRBJ2-1,TRBV29-1,CSVAASTFGEQFF,TGCAGCGTCGCGGCCAGCACCTTCGGTGAGCAGTTCTTC
.,.,TRBJ2-3,TRBV3-1/TRBV3-2,CASSLRDTSDTQYF,TGTGCCAGCAGCCTCCGGGACACTTCTGATACGCAGTATTTT
.,once,TRBJ1-3,TRBV9,CASSVGAGLTSGNTIYF,TGTGCCAGCAGCGTAGGGGCAGGGCTAACCTCTGGAAACACCATATATTTT
TRBD2,.,TRBJ2-1,TRBV19,CASSRLAGGALYNEQFF,TGTGCCAGTAGTAGACTAGCGGGGGGGGCCTTATACAATGAGCAGTTCTTC
TRBD1,.,TRBJ2-5,TRBV3-1/TRBV3-2,CASSPNRGLLRQTQYF,TGTGCCAGCAGCCCAAACAGGGGGCTCTTAAGGCAGACCCAGTACTTC
.,.,TRBJ2-3,TRBV5-1,CASSLETGISTDTQYF,TGCGCCAGCAGCTTGGAGACAGGAATTAGCACAGATACGCAGTATTTT
.,.,TRBJ2-5,TRBV5-5,CASSLAGKETQYF,TGTGCCAGCAGCTTGGCGGGAAAAGAGACCCAGTACTTC
TRBD1,once,TRBJ1-6,TRBV30,CAWSVGTGGNSPLHF,TGTGCCTGGAGTGTAGGGACAGGGGGCAATTCACCCCTCCACTTT
TRBD1,.,TRBJ1-4,TRBV5-8,CASSLARGLNEKLFF,TGTGCCAGCAGCTTGGCCAGGGGGCTAAATGAAAAACTGTTTTTT
.,few,TRBJ2-7,TRBV2,CASSGASEGYEQYF,TGTGCCAGCAGTGGGGCTAGCGAAGGGTACGAGCAGTACTTC
.,once,TRBJ2-6,TRBV7-2,CASRYSVASSGANVLTF,TGTGCCAGCAGGTACTCCGTAGCCTCCTCTGGGGCCAACGTCCTGACTTTC
TRBD1,once,TRBJ1-5,TRBV5-1,CASSLDGQGNQPQHF,TGCGCCAGCAGCTTGGATGGACAGGGAAATCAGCCCCAGCATTTT
TRBD1,.,TRBJ1-1,TRBV29-1,CSAYRGQSEAFF,TGCAGCGCATACAGGGGGCAGAGTGAAGCTTTCTTT
TRBD2,.,TRBJ2-2,TRBV4-1,CASSQLRLAGRSGTGELFF,TGCGCCAGCAGCCAGCTTAGACTAGCGGGGCGATCCGGCACCGGGGAGCTGTTTTTT
TRBD1,.,TRBJ2-2,TRBV7-7,CASSSRDRRTGELFF,TGTGCCAGCAGCTCCCGGGACAGAAGGACCGGGGAGCTGTTTTTT
.,.,TRBJ2-4,TRBV5-1,CASSLGQGGNIQYF,TGCGCCAGCAGCTTGGGGCAGGGAGGCAACATTCAGTACTTC
.,.,TRBJ1-1,TRBV4-2,CASSQDRQRNTEAFF,TGTGCCAGCAGCCAAGATCGACAGAGGAACACTGAAGCTTTCTTT
.,.,TRBJ1-4,TRBV30,CAWSPTNEKLFF,TGTGCCTGGAGTCCGACTAATGAAAAACTGTTTTTT
TRBD2,.,TRBJ2-3,TRBV7-9,CASSATLGLAGHPDTQYF,TGTGCCAGCAGCGCCACTTTGGGACTAGCGGGCCACCCAGATACGCAGTATTTT
.,.,TRBJ2-3,TRBV19,CASSRRIPSTDTQYF,TGTGCCAGTAGTAGGCGGATACCTAGCACAGATACGCAGTATTTT
TRBD2,.,TRBJ2-7,TRBV7-2,CASSFSSGRLQGSYEQYF,TGTGCCAGCAGCTTCTCTAGCGGGAGGCTCCAAGGTTCCTACGAGCAGTACTTC
.,.,TRBJ2-2,TRBV7-9,CANEGVKSGELFF,TGTGCCAACGAAGGGGTAAAGTCCGGGGAGCTGTTTTTT
.,.,TRBJ1-2,TRBV19,CASSEGRTTYYGYTF,TGTGCCAGTAGTGAGGGACGGACTACCTACTATGGCTACACCTTC
.,.,TRBJ1-2,TRBV19,CASSWGVDYGYTF,TGTGCCAGTAGTTGGGGCGTAGACTATGGCTACACCTTC
TRBD1,.,TRBJ2-2,TRBV4-3,CASSQDQGQGYGELFF,TGCGCCAGCAGCCAAGATCAGGGACAGGGGTATGGGGAGCTGTTTTTT
TRBD2,few,TRBJ2-4,TRBV11-3,CASSGRGVGKNIQYF,TGTGCCAGCAGCGGTCGGGGGGTCGGCAAAAACATTCAGTACTTC
TRBD2,few,TRBJ2-5,TRBV7-9,CASSSRLAQETQYF,TGTGCCAGCAGCTCGCGACTAGCCCAAGAGACCCAGTACTTC
.,.,TRBJ1-1,TRBV5-6,CASSSLDNLNTEAFF,TGTGCCAGCAGCTCTCTAGATAACCTGAACACTGAAGCTTTCTTT
TRBD2,.,TRBJ2-1,TRBV5-1,CASTAGGSYNEQFF,TGCGCCAGTACCGCGGGGGGGTCCTACAATGAGCAGTTCTTC
.,.,TRBJ1-2,TRBV3-1/TRBV3-2,CASSQEQTGSNYGYTF,TGTGCCAGCAGCCAAGAGCAGACAGGTTCTAACTATGGCTACACCTTC
.,once,TRBJ2-3,TRBV28,CASSNQMGAFTDTQYF,TGTGCCAGCAGTAACCAGATGGGGGCTTTCACAGATACGCAGTATTTT
.,.,TRBJ1-1,TRBV18,CASTMTENTEAFF,TGTGCCAGCACTATGACGGAGAACACTGAAGCTTTCTTT
.,.,TRBJ1-6,TRBV7-9,CATRGTNSPLHF,TGTGCCACCCGGGGAACTAATTCACCCCTCCACTTT
TRBD1,.,TRBJ2-7,TRBV3-1/TRBV3-2,CASSQEVPQGARYEQYF,TGTGCCAGCAGCCAAGAAGTACCACAGGGGGCGCGCTACGAGCAGTACTTC
.,few,TRBJ1-6,TRBV7-9,CASSLAPAGPLHF,TGTGCCAGCAGCTTAGCTCCGGCAGGACCCCTCCACTTT
.,once,TRBJ2-5,TRBV6-5,CASSYGTPETQYF,TGTGCCAGCAGTTACGGGACACCGGAGACCCAGTACTTC
TRBD2,.,TRBJ2-7,TRBV28,CASGLRGSSYEQYF,TGTGCCAGCGGCTTACGCGGGAGCTCCTACGAGCAGTACTTC
.,.,TRBJ1-1,TRBV6-1,CASSDRDKVNTEAFF,TGTGCCAGCAGTGACAGGGATAAGGTGAACACTGAAGCTTTCTTT
.,.,TRBJ2-7,TRBV7-2,CASRESGGTAYEQYF,TGTGCCAGCAGGGAGTCTGGCGGGACAGCCTACGAGCAGTACTTC
.,.,TRBJ2-1,TRBV29-1,CSVVIGSNRGEQFF,TGCAGCGTTGTCATTGGGTCGAATAGGGGTGAGCAGTTCTTC
.,.,TRBJ1-2,TRBV19,CASSLSLGARNYGYTF,TGTGCCAGTAGTCTCTCTCTGGGGGCGCGGAACTATGGCTACACCTTC
TRBD2,.,TRBJ2-2,TRBV19,CASSPPGLVNTGELFF,TGTGCCAGTAGCCCGCCGGGACTAGTGAACACCGGGGAGCTGTTTTTT
.,.,TRBJ1-5,TRBV19,CASSIEGWEGQPQHF,TGTGCCAGTAGTATTGAGGGGTGGGAGGGACAGCCCCAGCATTTT